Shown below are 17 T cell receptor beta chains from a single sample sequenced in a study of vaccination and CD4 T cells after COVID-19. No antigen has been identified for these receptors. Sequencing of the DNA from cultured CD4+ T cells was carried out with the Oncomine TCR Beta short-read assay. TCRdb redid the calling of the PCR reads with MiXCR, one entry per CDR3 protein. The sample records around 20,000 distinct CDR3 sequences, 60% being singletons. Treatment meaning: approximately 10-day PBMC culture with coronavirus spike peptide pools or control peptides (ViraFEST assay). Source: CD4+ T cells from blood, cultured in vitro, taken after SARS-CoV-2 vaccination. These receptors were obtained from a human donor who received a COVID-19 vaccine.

DNA of the CDR3: TGTGCCAGCAGCCGCACCCCGAGGAGCGGGGATGCAGATACGCAGTATTTT. Amino acid sequence: CASSRTPRSGDADTQYF. The J gene is TRBJ2-3, the V gene TRBV5-5, with TRBD2 matching 7 bases. The CDR3 is 17 amino acids. The V and J ends lost 4 bases and 4 bases, in that order; junction bases with no gene match: 15. The germline V gene encodes CDR1 SGHKS and CDR2 YYEKEE (reference sequence). The complete variable domain, with remaining parts taken from reference TRBV5-5 and TRBJ2-3, reads DAGVTQSPTHLIKTRGQQVTLRCSPISGHKSVSWYQQVLGQGPQFIFQYYEKEERGRGNFPDRFSARQFPNYSSELNVNALLLGDSALYLCASSRTPRSGDADTQYFGPGTRLTVL.

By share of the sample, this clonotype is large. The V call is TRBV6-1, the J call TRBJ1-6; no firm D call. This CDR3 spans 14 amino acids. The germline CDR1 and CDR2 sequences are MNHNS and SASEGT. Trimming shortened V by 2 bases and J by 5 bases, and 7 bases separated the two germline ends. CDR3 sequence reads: CASSERQNNSPLHF. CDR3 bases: TGTGCCAGCAGTGAACGGCAGAATAATTCACCCCTCCACTTT.

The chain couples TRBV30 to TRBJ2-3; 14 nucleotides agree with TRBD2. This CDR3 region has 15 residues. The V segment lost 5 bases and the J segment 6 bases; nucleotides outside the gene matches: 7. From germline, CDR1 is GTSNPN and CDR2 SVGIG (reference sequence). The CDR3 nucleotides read TGTGCCTGGTCCCCCGGGACTAGCGGGGGTGATACGCAGTATTTT. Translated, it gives CAWSPGTSGGDTQYF.

The CDR3: CASSIGGLTDTQYF. The CDR3, as DNA: TGTGCCAGTAGTATCGGGGGGCTCACAGATACGCAGTATTTT. The chain joins TRBV19 to TRBJ2-3, with D possibly TRBD2 on 7 matching bases. Trimming removed 3 bases at V and 2 bases at J, with 9 bases between. The CDR3 has 14 residues. The V gene's germline CDR1 is LNHDA and CDR2 SQIVND (reference sequence).

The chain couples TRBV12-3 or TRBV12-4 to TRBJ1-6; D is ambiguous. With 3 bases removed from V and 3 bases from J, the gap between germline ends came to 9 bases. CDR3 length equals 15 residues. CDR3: CASSFETHYNSPLHF. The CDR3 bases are TGTGCCAGCAGTTTCGAGACGCACTATAATTCACCCCTCCACTTT.

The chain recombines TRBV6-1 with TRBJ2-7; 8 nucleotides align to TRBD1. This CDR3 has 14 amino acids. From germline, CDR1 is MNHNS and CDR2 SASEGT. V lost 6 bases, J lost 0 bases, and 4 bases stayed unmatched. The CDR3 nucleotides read TGTGCCAGCAGCAGGGGGCCATCCTCCTACGAGCAGTACTTC. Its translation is CASSRGPSSYEQYF.

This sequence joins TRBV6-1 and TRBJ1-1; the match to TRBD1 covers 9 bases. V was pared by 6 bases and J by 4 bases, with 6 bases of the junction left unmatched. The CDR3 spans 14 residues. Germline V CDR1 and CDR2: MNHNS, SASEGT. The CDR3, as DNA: TGTGCCAGCAGCACAGGGGGCTCGGGCACTGAAGCTTTCTTT. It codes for CASSTGGSGTEAFF.

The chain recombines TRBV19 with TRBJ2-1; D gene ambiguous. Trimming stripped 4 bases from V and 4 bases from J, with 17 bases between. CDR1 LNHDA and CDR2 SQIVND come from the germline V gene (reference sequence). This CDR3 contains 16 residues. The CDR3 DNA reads TGTGCCAGTAGTACCCCGGACCGCCGACAATACAATGAGCAGTTCTTC. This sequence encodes CASSTPDRRQYNEQFF.

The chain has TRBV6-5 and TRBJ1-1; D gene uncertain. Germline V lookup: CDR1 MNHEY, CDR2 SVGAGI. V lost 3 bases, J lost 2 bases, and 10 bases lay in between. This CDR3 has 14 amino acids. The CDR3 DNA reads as TGTGCCAGCAGTTATTCACGATTAAACACTGAAGCTTTCTTT. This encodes CASSYSRLNTEAFF.

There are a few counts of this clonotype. CDR3 sequence reads: CASLGAADGYTF. CDR3 sequence (DNA): TGTGCCAGCTTGGGGGCTGCCGATGGCTACACCTTC. V is TRBV2 and J is TRBJ1-2; maybe TRBD1 (6 bases). V lost 8 bases, J lost 6 bases, and 13 bases lay in between. This CDR3 has 12 amino acids. Germline V gives CDR1 SNHLY, CDR2 FYNNEI.

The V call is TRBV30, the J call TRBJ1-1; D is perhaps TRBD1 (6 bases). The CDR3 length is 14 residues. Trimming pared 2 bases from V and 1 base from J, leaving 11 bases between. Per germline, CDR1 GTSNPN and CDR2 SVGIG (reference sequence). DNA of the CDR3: TGTGCCTGGAGTCCGGGACACCAGAACACTGAAGCTTTCTTT. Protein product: CAWSPGHQNTEAFF. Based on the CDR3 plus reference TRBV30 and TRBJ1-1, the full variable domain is SQTIHQWPATLVQPVGSPLSLECTVEGTSNPNLYWYRQAAGRGLQLLFYSVGIGQISSEVPQNLSASRPQDRQFILSSKKLLLSDSGFYLCAWSPGHQNTEAFFGQGTRLTVV.

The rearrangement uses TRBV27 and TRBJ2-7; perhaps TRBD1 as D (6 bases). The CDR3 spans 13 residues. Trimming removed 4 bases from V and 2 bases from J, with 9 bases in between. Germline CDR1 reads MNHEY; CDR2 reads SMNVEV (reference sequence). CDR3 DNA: TGTGCCAGCAGTTCACAGGGACCCTACGAGCAGTACTTC. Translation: CASSSQGPYEQYF.

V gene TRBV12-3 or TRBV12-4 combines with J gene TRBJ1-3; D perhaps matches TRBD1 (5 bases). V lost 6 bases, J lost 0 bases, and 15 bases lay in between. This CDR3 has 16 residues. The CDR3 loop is CASSPIQDYSGNTIYF. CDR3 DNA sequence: TGTGCCAGCAGCCCGATACAGGATTACTCTGGAAACACCATATATTTT.

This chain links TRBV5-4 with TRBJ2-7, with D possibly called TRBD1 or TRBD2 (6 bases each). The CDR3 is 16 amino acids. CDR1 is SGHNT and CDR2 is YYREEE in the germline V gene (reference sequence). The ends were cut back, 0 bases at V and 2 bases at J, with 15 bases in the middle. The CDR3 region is CASSLAERRDTYEQYF. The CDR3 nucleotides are TGTGCCAGCAGCTTGGCCGAGCGGCGGGACACCTACGAGCAGTACTTC.

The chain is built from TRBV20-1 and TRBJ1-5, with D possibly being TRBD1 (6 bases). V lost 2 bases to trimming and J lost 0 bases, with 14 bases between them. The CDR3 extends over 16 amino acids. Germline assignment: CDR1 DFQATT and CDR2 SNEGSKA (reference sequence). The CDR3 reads CSARTGDIYSNQPQHF. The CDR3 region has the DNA TGCAGTGCTAGAACTGGGGACATCTATAGCAATCAGCCCCAGCATTTT.

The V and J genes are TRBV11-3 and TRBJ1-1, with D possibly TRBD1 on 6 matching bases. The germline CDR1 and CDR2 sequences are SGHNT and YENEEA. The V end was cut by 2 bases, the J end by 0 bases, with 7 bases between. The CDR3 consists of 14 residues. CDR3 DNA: TGTGCCAGCAGCTTATCAGGGGTGAACACTGAAGCTTTCTTT. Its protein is CASSLSGVNTEAFF.

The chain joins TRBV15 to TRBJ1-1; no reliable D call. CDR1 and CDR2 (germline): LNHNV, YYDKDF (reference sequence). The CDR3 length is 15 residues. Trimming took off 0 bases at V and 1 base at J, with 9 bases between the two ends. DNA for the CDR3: TGTGCCACCAGCAGAGATGGCAGCGCGAACACTGAAGCTTTCTTT. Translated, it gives CATSRDGSANTEAFF.